The text below deals with one T cell receptor beta chain. The protocol was immunoSEQ multiplex PCR, while the TCRdb copy is restricted to in-frame clones and leaves out a portion. The table lists tens of thousands of clones, roughly 93% of them singletons. V dropped 4 bases and J dropped 9; count of bases not matched to a gene: 9. The germline V gene has CDR1 SGHTA and CDR2 FQGTGA. The CDR3 is made up of 15 amino acids. The record originates from a study of human versus mouse CDR3 diversity and MHC coevolution. This rearrangement joins TRBV7-3 to TRBJ1-6, with 7 bases lining up with TRBD1. What was sequenced was naive CD4+ T cells from blood. Subset of the sample: CD45RO-negative CD62L-positive naive CD4 T cells. The TCR comes from a person aged 25 to 75 in good health. Here the CDR3 DNA reads TGTGCCAGCAGCTCCCGGCTAGGGGGCATTTCACCCCTCCACTTT. This translates into CASSSRLGGISPLHF.